Listed here are 30 T cell receptor beta chains from one sample, sequenced in a study of spatial heterogeneity in lung cancer. The study's findings and limits: Tumor mutation count correlated with how many alpha and beta TCRs expanded intratumorally.

Antigens for these TCRs are unknown. Time point in this sample: sample taken at primary tumor resection. MiXCR, run by TCRdb on the 5' RACE reads, gives a single entry per CDR3 protein. The sample contains around 100,000 distinct CDR3 sequences, under 4.5% of which appear only once. Material: lung tumor tissue, obtained at surgery. These receptors were obtained from a male donor with early-stage non-small cell lung cancer.

This clonotype has a count of ten or more. This chain connects TRBV20-1 to TRBJ2-1; D uncertain. Germline loops: CDR1 DFQATT, CDR2 SNEGSKA (reference sequence). V lost 4 bases and J lost 5, with 12 bases in between. The CDR3 consists of 13 residues. CDR3 region: CSATTASNNEQFF. The DNA of the CDR3 is TGCAGTGCTACAACAGCTTCCAACAATGAGCAGTTCTTC.

This clonotype appeared many times. The J gene is TRBJ1-5, the V gene TRBV2; a weak D match, TRBD1 (6 bases). V was clipped by 7 bases and J by 5 bases, with 6 bases between them. Germline V gene sequence: CDR1 SNHLY, CDR2 FYNNEI. The CDR3 sequence is 11 residues long. The CDR3: CASKGDQPQHF. CDR3 sequence (DNA): TGTGCCAGCAAGGGGGATCAGCCCCAGCATTTT.

This clonotype was counted ten times or more. V is TRBV5-1 and J is TRBJ2-3; D is undetermined. CDR1 SGHRS and CDR2 YFSETQ come from the germline V gene. CDR3 length: 13 residues. Between the trimmed V and J ends, which lost 4 bases and 1 base, there was a span of 7 bases. CDR3 in amino acids: CASSIDGTDTQYF. The CDR3 DNA follows: TGCGCCAGCAGCATCGACGGCACAGATACGCAGTATTTT.

This clonotype was recorded many times. Relative to the germline gene, one junction end is altered; a read error may explain this. This rearrangement joins TRBV2 to TRBJ1-5; D possibly corresponds to TRBD1 (6 bases). The germline V gene encodes CDR1 SNHLY and CDR2 FYNNEI. CDR3 length: 13 residues. CDR3 region: CASSKDSIQPQHF. CDR3 DNA: TGTGCCAGCAGCAAGGACAGCATTCAGCCCCAGCATTTT.

The chain has TRBV29-1 and TRBJ2-3; D remains unclear. The germline CDR1 and CDR2 sequences are SQVTM and ANQGSEA. V shed 2 bases and J shed 2 bases, with 8 bases lying between them. The CDR3 is 13 residues long. DNA of the CDR3: TGCAGCGTTGAAATCTCTCCCACAGATACGCAGTATTTT. Amino acids: CSVEISPTDTQYF.

At least ten counts were recorded for this clonotype. The chain couples TRBV29-1 to TRBJ2-3; tentative D call: TRBD2 (6 bases). Germline lookup yields CDR1 SQVTM and CDR2 ANQGSEA. The CDR3 is 13 amino acids. Trimming left V 4 bases short and J 6 bases short, with 14 bases between. The CDR3 DNA sequence: TGCAGCGTTGGCAGGGAGGCATGGGATACGCAGTATTTT. As protein: CSVGREAWDTQYF.

This clonotype was counted at least ten times. J is TRBJ2-1 and V is TRBV28; TRBD2 aligns across 11 bases. After removal of 7 bases from V and 9 bases from J, the junction contained 5 bases not matched to a gene. Germline-derived CDR1 and CDR2 are MDHEN and SYDVKM. The CDR3 extends over 13 amino acids. The DNA for the CDR3 is TGTGCCAGCAAGCTAGCGGGAGGAGGTGAGCAGTTCTTC. Its translation is CASKLAGGGEQFF.

This clonotype has a count of ten or more. The chain couples TRBV5-1 to TRBJ1-1; weak D call: TRBD1 (6 bases). In germline, CDR1 is SGHRS, CDR2 YFSETQ. V shed 1 base and J shed 2 bases, with 21 bases lying between them. This CDR3 has 18 amino acids. The chain's CDR3 is CASSLSFRQDISNTEAFF. The CDR3 region has the DNA TGCGCCAGCAGCTTGTCTTTCAGACAGGACATAAGTAACACTGAAGCTTTCTTT.

This clonotype was counted many times. The rearrangement links TRBV27 to TRBJ1-1; 7 nucleotides match TRBD1. Trimming at V came to 4 bases and at J to 5 bases, leaving 10 bases not matched to a gene. Germline V gene lookup returns CDR1 MNHEY and CDR2 SMNVEV (reference sequence). The CDR3 is 15 residues long. CDR3 in DNA: TGTGCCAGCAGTTCCGGCCACAGGGGCGGGACTGAAGCTTTCTTT. It codes for CASSSGHRGGTEAFF.

This clonotype was detected many times. This rearrangement joins TRBV20-1 to TRBJ1-4, with a tentative D call TRBD1 (5 bases). With 3 bases removed from V and 0 bases from J, the gap between germline ends came to 8 bases. The CDR3 has 14 amino acids. Looked up from germline, CDR1 is DFQATT and CDR2 is SNEGSKA (reference sequence). CDR3 DNA: TGCAGTGCTAGTGACAGTACAACTAATGAAAAACTGTTTTTT. Translation: CSASDSTTNEKLFF.

J is TRBJ1-5 and V is TRBV6-1; the D is unclear. Germline CDR1 MNHNS, CDR2 SASEGT. The CDR3 has 14 residues. Deletions cut 4 bases from V and 2 bases from J, with 9 bases between. The CDR3 sequence: CASSADWGNQPQHF. DNA of the CDR3: TGTGCCAGCAGTGCGGACTGGGGCAATCAGCCCCAGCATTTT.

This clonotype was seen repeatedly, ten times or more. This sequence joins TRBV28 and TRBJ2-7; D gene unclear. This CDR3 contains 12 residues. Germline V gives CDR1 MDHEN, CDR2 SYDVKM. Deletions cut 9 bases from V and 0 bases from J, with 9 bases between. CDR3 sequence: CASDSSSYEQYF. The CDR3 region has the DNA TGTGCCAGTGACTCGAGCTCCTACGAGCAGTACTTC.

In this sample, this clonotype turned up many times. This chain links TRBV15 with TRBJ1-1; D remains unclear. Between the trimmed V and J ends, which lost 0 bases and 4 bases, there was a span of 6 bases. The CDR3 contains 13 residues. In germline, CDR1 is LNHNV, CDR2 YYDKDF (reference sequence). The CDR3 DNA follows: TGTGCCACCAGCAGAGAGGTGAGCACTGAAGCTTTCTTT. Protein sequence: CATSREVSTEAFF.

This clonotype was seen more than once but under ten times. This chain joins TRBV6-1 and TRBJ1-1; no firm D call. The CDR3 is made up of 15 amino acids. V lost 6 bases and J lost 0, with 14 bases in between. Looked up from germline, CDR1 is MNHNS and CDR2 is SASEGT. The CDR3 DNA follows: TGTGCCAGCAGGAGAGGCCAGAACATGAACACTGAAGCTTTCTTT. Encoded protein: CASRRGQNMNTEAFF.

V gene TRBV6-1 combines with J gene TRBJ2-6; the D call may be TRBD1 or TRBD2 (5 bases each). The V gene's germline CDR1 is MNHNS and CDR2 SASEGT. V was trimmed by 4 bases and J by 0 bases, leaving 10 bases between them. The CDR3 has 16 residues. The CDR3 region has the DNA TGTGCCAGCAGTGCAGATGGGGGCTCTGGGGCCAACGTCCTGACTTTC. It translates to CASSADGGSGANVLTF.

This clonotype has a count of ten or more. This chain connects TRBV2 to TRBJ1-5; 9 nucleotides agree with TRBD1. This CDR3 has 15 amino acids. J gave up 10 bases and V 6 bases, and 13 bases lay outside the gene matches. Germline assignment: CDR1 SNHLY and CDR2 FYNNEI. As DNA, the CDR3 is TGTGCCAGCAGGGGAGGACGGCAGGGACAGGGCCCCCAGCATTTT. Amino acids: CASRGGRQGQGPQHF.

This clonotype was detected many times. Here the CDR3 reads CAGRDFSTGELFF. DNA of the CDR3: TGTGCCGGCCGGGACTTTTCCACCGGGGAGCTGTTTTTT. This chain uses TRBV7-2 with TRBJ2-2; weak D call: TRBD2 (6 bases). The length of the CDR3 is 13 residues. Per the germline V gene, CDR1 is SGHTA and CDR2 is FQGNSA. Trimming took 11 bases from V and 4 from J, leaving 14 bases between them. Full variable domain (remainder filled in from reference TRBV7-2 and TRBJ2-2): GAGVSQSPSNKVTEKGKDVELRCDPISGHTALYWYRQSLGQGLEFLIYFQGNSAPDKSGLPSDRFSAERTGGSVSTLTIQRTQQEDSAVYLCAGRDFSTGELFFGEGSRLTVL.

The table lists this clonotype with a few counts. The chain carries TRBV28 and TRBJ2-1, with TRBD1 matching 9 bases. This CDR3 region has 16 residues. V shed 7 bases, J shed 4 bases, and the junction held 11 bases outside the gene matches. The germline V gene encodes CDR1 MDHEN and CDR2 SYDVKM. CDR3 nucleotide sequence: TGTGCCAGCACCCCGTTGAGACAGGGGGGATACAATGAGCAGTTCTTC. Translated: CASTPLRQGGYNEQFF.

This clonotype has at least ten counts. CDR3 sequence: CASSYEQGARNEQYF. The CDR3 nucleotides are TGTGCCAGCAGTTACGAACAGGGGGCTAGAAACGAGCAGTACTTC. The chain combines TRBV6-6 with TRBJ2-7, with TRBD1 matching over 9 bases. This CDR3 comprises 15 residues. Germline V CDR1 and CDR2: MNHNY, SVGAGI (reference sequence). V gave up 2 bases and J gave up 5 bases; unmatched junction bases: 7.

Ten or more counts support this clonotype. The chain couples TRBV28 to TRBJ1-2; 7 nucleotides align to TRBD1. Germline CDR1 reads MDHEN; CDR2 reads SYDVKM. The CDR3 loop spans 14 amino acids. V was clipped by 6 bases and J by 2 bases; unmatched bases: 6. CDR3 DNA sequence: TGTGCCAGCAGAGGCCGGGACAGAAACTATGGCTACACCTTC. Amino acid sequence: CASRGRDRNYGYTF.

This clonotype was counted only a few times. J is TRBJ2-3 and V is TRBV11-2; 12 bases align to TRBD2. The germline CDR1 and CDR2 sequences are SGHAT and FQNNGV. The CDR3 has 16 amino acids. V shed 1 base and J 6 bases; nucleotides not matched to a gene: 5. CDR3 nucleotides: TGTGCCAGCAGCTTAGTGGGACTAGCGGGCGGCGATACGCAGTATTTT. It is translated as CASSLVGLAGGDTQYF. The variable domain in full, with the rest retrieved from reference TRBV11-2 and TRBJ2-3, is EAGVAQSPRYKIIEKRQSVAFWCNPISGHATLYWYQQILGQGPKLLIQFQNNGVVDDSQLPKDRFSAERLKGVDSTLKIQPAKLEDSAVYLCASSLVGLAGGDTQYFGPGTRLTVL.

There are many counts of this clonotype. This chain joins TRBV6-5 and TRBJ1-5, with unresolved D. Trimming removed 4 bases at V and 5 bases at J, with 15 bases between. The germline CDR1 and CDR2 sequences are MNHEY and SVGAGI. This CDR3 comprises 15 residues. The CDR3 loop reads CASSLTPEEDQPQHF. CDR3 nucleotide sequence: TGTGCCAGCAGTTTGACCCCTGAAGAGGATCAGCCCCAGCATTTT.

As to this clonotype: A much more abundant neighbour one base away suggests this may be a read error. As the CDR3 is not closed by the conserved phenylalanine or tryptophan, this likely results from a read error. The chain carries TRBV7-9 and TRBJ2-5; a weak D match, TRBD2 (7 bases). Trimming cost V 7 bases and J 3 bases, with 12 bases left between them. CDR1 SEHNR and CDR2 FQNEAQ come from the germline V gene (reference sequence). This CDR3 contains 13 residues. For the CDR3, the DNA is TGTGCCAGCATCCTAGGGGGGGAAGAGACCCAGTACTCC. This translates into CASILGGEETQYS.

This clonotype appeared many times. The chain recombines TRBV6-2 or TRBV6-3 with TRBJ2-3, with a weak D call TRBD2 (5 bases). Trimming removed 6 bases at V and 2 bases at J, with 12 bases between. CDR1 is MNHEY, CDR2 SVGEGT, per germline. CDR3 length: 14 amino acids. In DNA, the CDR3 is TGTGCCAGCAGCGTAGAAGCGGCCACAGATACGCAGTATTTT. Protein sequence: CASSVEAATDTQYF.

There are many counts of this clonotype. The chain employs TRBV28 and TRBJ2-5, with D unresolved. V lost 5 bases, J lost 1 base, and 11 bases lay in between. Germline V gene data show CDR1 as MDHEN and CDR2 as SYDVKM. The CDR3 extends over 14 amino acids. DNA for the CDR3: TGTGCCAGCAGTCAAAACAGATTCCAAGAGACCCAGTACTTC. Protein sequence: CASSQNRFQETQYF.

This clonotype came up many times. The genes are TRBV3-1 and TRBJ2-1; 8 bases match TRBD2. Germline lookup yields CDR1 LGHDT and CDR2 YNNKEL (reference sequence). This CDR3 comprises 16 residues. Trimming removed 1 base from V and 4 bases from J; junction bases left unmatched: 6. The CDR3 protein is CASSQGTGGYYNEQFF. CDR3 coding DNA: TGTGCCAGCAGCCAAGGCACGGGAGGGTATTACAATGAGCAGTTCTTC.

In its sample, this clonotype was seen many times. The V call is TRBV5-1, the J call TRBJ1-4, with D maybe TRBD1 (6 bases). Germline-derived CDR1 and CDR2 are SGHRS and YFSETQ. The CDR3 covers 14 residues. Trimming shortened V by 3 bases and J by 3 bases, and 9 bases separated the two germline ends. The CDR3 DNA is TGCGCCAGCAGCTCCAGGACAGCTAATGAAAAACTGTTTTTT. Its protein is CASSSRTANEKLFF.

The genes are TRBV2 and TRBJ2-5; 14 bases match TRBD2. Trimming cost V 8 bases and J 3 bases; bases outside gene matches: 5. This CDR3 is built from 15 residues. Germline V CDR1 and CDR2: SNHLY, FYNNEI. DNA for the CDR3: TGTGCCAGCGGGACTAGCGGGAGTCGGGAAGAGACCCAGTACTTC. This sequence encodes CASGTSGSREETQYF.

This clonotype was observed at least ten times. The chain combines TRBV5-1 with TRBJ2-3; 9 nucleotides line up with TRBD1. J gave up 4 bases and V 0 bases, and 3 bases lay outside the gene matches. Germline values: CDR1 SGHRS, CDR2 YFSETQ. This CDR3 is 15 amino acids long. The CDR3, as DNA: TGCGCCAGCAGCTTGGAAGGACAGGGGCCAGATACGCAGTATTTT. Its protein product is CASSLEGQGPDTQYF.

This clonotype was observed many times. This chain uses TRBV6-1 with TRBJ2-3; unclear D gene. This CDR3 has 11 amino acids. Germline lookup yields CDR1 MNHNS and CDR2 SASEGT. Trimming pared 4 bases from V and 5 bases from J, leaving 4 bases between. The CDR3 spells CASSGIDTQYF. CDR3 nucleotides: TGTGCCAGCAGTGGAATAGATACGCAGTATTTT.